This T cell receptor beta chain was sequenced during a study of blood T cell repertoires in COVID-19. Study-level information: Spain, Italy and the United States supplied samples that represented acute and convalescent COVID-19. In each case, the material was cDNA or gDNA derived from T cells, B-cell-depleted T cells, or PBMCs.

This CDR3 is built from 13 residues. Germline lookup yields CDR1 SQVTM and CDR2 ANQGSEA. V lost 7 bases and J lost 5; bases outside the gene matches: 8. As processed by the authors: For nucleated cells, counts were estimated from reference gene primer amplification. The table came from immunoSEQ multiplex PCR; TCRdb's copy has only in-frame clones and leaves some out. The DNA was the basis for D and trimming; V, J and clone size are from that table. The sample lists some 110,000 clones; 85% were seen once. The chain has TRBV29-1 and TRBJ2-5, with TRBD2 matching over 9 bases. The sample was peripheral blood. The TCR originated in a man over 45 with acute or convalescent COVID-19. DNA of the CDR3: TGCAGCGCCCCAACGCTAGCGGGGGAGACCCAGTACTTC. Translating gives CSAPTLAGETQYF.